Shown below are 14 T cell receptor beta chains from a single sample sequenced in a study of OX40 agonist ivuxolimab in advanced cancers. The protocol was immunoSEQ multiplex PCR, while the TCRdb copy is restricted to in-frame clones and leaves out a portion. Of about 77,000 clones in the sample, roughly 85% were seen once. Sample: CD4+ or CD8+ T cells sorted from blood, taken in a trial of the OX40 agonist ivuxolimab. The receptors come from an adult with an advanced solid tumor such as melanoma, head and neck, liver or kidney cancer.

The V call is TRBV5-4, the J call TRBJ1-2; maybe TRBD1 (6 bases). Trimming removed 2 bases from V and 5 bases from J, with 16 bases in between. The CDR3 loop spans 15 amino acids. Per germline, CDR1 SGHNT and CDR2 YYREEE (reference sequence). The CDR3 nucleotides read TGTGCCAGCAGCTTTGGGGGGCAGGCGAATTATGGCTACACCTTC. Translating gives CASSFGGQANYGYTF.

The gene calls are TRBV7-2 and TRBJ2-3; 7 positions agree with TRBD2. CDR3 size: 11 residues. Looked up from germline, CDR1 is SGHTA and CDR2 is FQGNSA. Trimming cost V 6 bases and J 6 bases; bases outside gene matches: 0. CDR3 residues: CASRRGDTQYF. In DNA, the CDR3 is TGTGCCAGCAGGCGGGGGGATACGCAGTATTTT.

The genes are TRBV14 and TRBJ1-2; TRBD1 is a possible D gene (5 bases). The CDR3 runs to 15 residues. Germline CDR1 reads SGHDN; CDR2 reads FVKESK. The V and J ends lost 1 base and 5 bases respectively, with 14 bases between them. The CDR3 DNA reads TGTGCCAGCAGCCAAGCCCCGGGACTGTCTTATGGCTACACCTTC. Residues: CASSQAPGLSYGYTF.

The rearrangement uses TRBV29-1 and TRBJ2-1, with TRBD1 as a possible D gene (6 bases). This CDR3 has 12 amino acids. V lost 3 bases to trimming and J lost 8 bases, with 11 bases between them. CDR1 and CDR2 (germline): SQVTM, ANQGSEA. This CDR3 is CSVDTGLDEQFF. The CDR3 region has the DNA TGCAGCGTTGATACAGGGCTTGATGAGCAGTTCTTC.

This clone was observed a single time. The V gene is TRBV30, the J gene TRBJ2-3; 8 nucleotides agree with TRBD2. The CDR3 spans 15 residues. The V segment lost 7 bases and the J segment 1 base; nucleotides outside the gene matches: 10. Germline V lookup: CDR1 GTSNPN, CDR2 SVGIG (reference sequence). The CDR3 coding sequence is TGTGCCTCCTCCCTGGCGGGGGGTGGCACAGATACGCAGTATTTT. It encodes CASSLAGGGTDTQYF.

Comments on this clone: An end of the junction does not agree with germline; a read error may underlie this. Distinct nucleotide sequences in the sample also encode this CDR3. V and J are TRBV5-1 and TRBJ2-3; D uncertain. From germline, CDR1 is SGHRS and CDR2 YFSETQ. CDR3 size: 14 residues. This CDR3 is CASRLAGNTDTQYF. The CDR3 DNA follows: TGCGCCAGCAGGTTGGCTGGAAACACAGATACGCAGTATTTT.

V gene TRBV5-1 combines with J gene TRBJ2-6, with TRBD1 matching 7 bases. Per the germline V gene, CDR1 is SGHRS and CDR2 is YFSETQ. This CDR3 comprises 15 residues. J was trimmed by 2 bases and V by 4 bases; bases with no gene match: 3. For the CDR3, the DNA is TGCGCCAGCAGCCAAGACAGGGCTGGGGCCAACGTCCTGACTTTC. As protein: CASSQDRAGANVLTF.

V is TRBV12-5 and J is TRBJ2-1; TRBD2 matches 13 bases. There are 16 residues in the CDR3. V lost 1 base and J lost 4; bases outside the gene matches: 1. From germline, CDR1 is LGHNT and CDR2 FRNRAP. The CDR3, as DNA: TGTGCTAGTGGTTTGGGGACTAGCGGGGGTTACAATGAGCAGTTCTTC. This sequence encodes CASGLGTSGGYNEQFF.

J is TRBJ2-7 and V is TRBV7-2; D may be TRBD1 or TRBD2 (5 bases each). This CDR3 is 13 amino acids long. In germline, CDR1 is SGHTA, CDR2 FQGNSA. Trimming cost V 8 bases and J 0 bases, with 11 bases left between them. The CDR3 protein is CASGGSSSYEQYF. For the CDR3, the DNA is TGTGCCAGCGGGGGATCTAGCTCCTACGAGCAGTACTTC. Combining the CDR3 with reference TRBV7-2 and TRBJ2-7 gives the whole variable domain GAGVSQSPSNKVTEKGKDVELRCDPISGHTALYWYRQSLGQGLEFLIYFQGNSAPDKSGLPSDRFSAERTGGSVSTLTIQRTQQEDSAVYLCASGGSSSYEQYFGPGTRLTVT.

Here the CDR3 reads CASTAIALQGGYNEQFF. CDR3 in DNA: TGTGCCAGTACCGCCATAGCCCTGCAGGGAGGGTACAATGAGCAGTTCTTC. This sequence joins TRBV19 and TRBJ2-1, with 7 bases that match TRBD2. Looked up from germline, CDR1 is LNHDA and CDR2 is SQIVND (reference sequence). This CDR3 contains 17 residues. Trimming removed 7 bases from V and 4 bases from J; junction bases left unmatched: 16. Using reference TRBV19 and TRBJ2-1 for the parts outside the CDR3, the full variable domain is DGGITQSPKYLFRKEGQNVTLSCEQNLNHDAMYWYRQDPGQGLRLIYYSQIVNDFQKGDIAEGYSVSREKKESFPLTVTSAQKNPTAFYLCASTAIALQGGYNEQFFGPGTRLTVL.

The V call is TRBV6-1, the J call TRBJ1-3; 7 bases agree with TRBD1. The V segment lost 4 bases and the J segment 0 bases; nucleotides outside the gene matches: 6. This CDR3 spans 16 amino acids. Germline assignment: CDR1 MNHNS and CDR2 SASEGT. The CDR3 DNA reads TGTGCCAGCAGTGGGTCGACAGGGAGCTCTGGAAACACCATATATTTT. It is translated as CASSGSTGSSGNTIYF.

The chain carries TRBV5-8 and TRBJ2-3, with 11 bases matching TRBD2. Trimming took 0 bases from V and 6 from J; bases not matched to a gene: 3. The germline V gene encodes CDR1 SGHTS and CDR2 YDEGEE. The CDR3 contains 15 residues. CDR3 residues: CASSLVLAGGDTQYF. The DNA of the CDR3 is TGTGCCAGCAGCTTGGTTCTAGCGGGGGGCGATACGCAGTATTTT. Drawing the rest from reference TRBV5-8 and TRBJ2-3, the complete variable domain is EAGVTQSPTHLIKTRGQQATLRCSPISGHTSVYWYQQALGLGLQFLLWYDEGEERNRGNFPPRFSGRQFPNYSSELNVNALELEDSALYLCASSLVLAGGDTQYFGPGTRLTVL.

The chain links TRBV6-5 to TRBJ2-7; D perhaps matches TRBD2 (7 bases). CDR1 and CDR2 from the germline V gene are MNHEY and SVGAGI. Trimming left V 0 bases short and J 2 bases short, with 14 bases between. There are 16 residues in the CDR3. DNA for the CDR3: TGTGCCAGCAGTTACTCGATGACGGGGGGCACCTACGAGCAGTACTTC. Protein: CASSYSMTGGTYEQYF.

The J gene is TRBJ1-1, the V gene TRBV7-9; D might be TRBD1 (5 bases). The CDR3 length is 15 residues. V dropped 1 base and J dropped 4 bases, with 13 bases sitting between them. Germline V gene lookup returns CDR1 SEHNR and CDR2 FQNEAQ (reference sequence). This chain's CDR3 is CASSLEMGLGTEAFF. CDR3 coding DNA: TGTGCCAGCAGCTTAGAGATGGGGCTGGGCACTGAAGCTTTCTTT.